These 4 T cell receptor beta chains came from one sample sequenced in a study of cytomegalovirus exposure and HLA in healthy donors. Only in-frame clones appear in the TCRdb table, and some are missing; sequencing was by immunoSEQ multiplex PCR. The sample shows some 250,000 clones, 75% to 90% of them seen only once. Sequencing used PBMCs. The receptors come from a woman younger than 45 in good health and CMV-seropositive.

This rearrangement joins TRBV5-1 to TRBJ1-1; D perhaps matches TRBD1 (6 bases). The ends were cut back, 4 bases at V and 1 base at J, with 11 bases in the middle. CDR1 and CDR2 (germline): SGHRS, YFSETQ. This CDR3 has 14 residues. The CDR3 loop reads CASSGKTGNTEAFF. CDR3 bases: TGCGCCAGCAGCGGAAAGACAGGGAACACTGAAGCTTTCTTT.

A single count supports this clone. V is TRBV7-9 and J is TRBJ1-1, with no clear D. CDR1 and CDR2 from the germline V gene are SEHNR and FQNEAQ (reference sequence). Trimming removed 3 bases from V and 7 bases from J, with 12 bases in between. This CDR3 is built from 13 residues. The CDR3: CASSLGSLYEAFF. CDR3 in DNA: TGTGCCAGCAGCTTGGGCAGTCTATATGAAGCTTTCTTT. Full variable domain (rest looked up from reference TRBV7-9 and TRBJ1-1): DTGVSQNPRHKITKRGQNVTFRCDPISEHNRLYWYRQTLGQGPEFLTYFQNEAQLEKSRLLSDRFSAERPKGSFSTLEIQRTEQGDSAMYLCASSLGSLYEAFFGQGTRLTVV.

The chain couples TRBV2 to TRBJ1-4; 7 positions agree with TRBD1. Germline V gene lookup returns CDR1 SNHLY and CDR2 FYNNEI. There are 17 residues in the CDR3. The ends lost 6 bases at V and 0 bases at J; junction bases unmatched: 10. The CDR3 protein is CASSVNRGSSTNEKLFF. The CDR3 DNA reads as TGTGCCAGCAGCGTTAACAGGGGCAGCTCAACTAATGAAAAACTGTTTTTT.

This chain joins TRBV15 and TRBJ1-5; D uncertain. The CDR3 contains 14 residues. The V gene's germline CDR1 is LNHNV and CDR2 YYDKDF (reference sequence). V was trimmed by 0 bases and J by 0 bases, leaving 3 bases between them. The CDR3 nucleotides are TGTGCCACCAGCAGAGATCTTAGCAATCAGCCCCAGCATTTT. This gives the protein CATSRDLSNQPQHF.